A single sample is the source of the 25 T cell receptor beta chains below, sequenced in a study of blood T cells in healthy people across ages. A J-beta primer mix and a sample-barcoded 5' primer were used in a second PCR of roughly 6 to 11 cycles. TCRdb processed the 5' RACE reads anew with MiXCR; each CDR3 protein has one entry. The data show over 1,500,000 distinct CDR3 sequences, approximately 40% seen once. Material: blood. Receptor source: a human donor in good health.

This clonotype was seen a few times. The chain has TRBV5-4 and TRBJ2-1; no definite D call. V was clipped by 3 bases and J by 5 bases, with 9 bases between them. The length of the CDR3 is 13 residues. From germline, CDR1 is SGHNT and CDR2 YYREEE (reference sequence). The CDR3 coding sequence is TGTGCCAGCAGCTCGGTACAGAACAATGAGCAGTTCTTC. Amino acids: CASSSVQNNEQFF.

The chain has TRBV18 and TRBJ1-2, with a weak D call TRBD1 (5 bases). This CDR3 is 15 amino acids long. The ends were cut back, 2 bases at V and 8 bases at J, with 18 bases in the middle. From germline, CDR1 is KGHSH and CDR2 LQKENI. The CDR3 DNA reads as TGTGCCAGCTCACCAACAGGAGACGAGATGGGGGGCTACACCTTC. Translating gives CASSPTGDEMGGYTF. The whole variable domain, filled in from reference TRBV18 and TRBJ1-2, reads NAGVMQNPRHLVRRRGQEARLRCSPMKGHSHVYWYRQLPEEGLKFMVYLQKENIIDESGMPKERFSAEFPKEGPSILRIQQVVRGDSAAYFCASSPTGDEMGGYTFGSGTRLTVV.

J is TRBJ1-1 and V is TRBV29-1, with D possibly matching TRBD1 (5 bases). This CDR3 is built from 13 residues. Deletions cut 6 bases from V and 0 bases from J, with 11 bases between. Per germline, CDR1 SQVTM and CDR2 ANQGSEA. CDR3 amino acids: CSVKGVLNTEAFF. The CDR3 DNA is TGCAGCGTGAAAGGGGTTTTGAACACTGAAGCTTTCTTT.

This chain connects TRBV14 to TRBJ1-2; D remains unclear. V was cut by 0 bases and J by 4 bases, with 18 bases left in between. Per the germline V gene, CDR1 is SGHDN and CDR2 is FVKESK. CDR3 length: 17 amino acids. In DNA form, the CDR3 reads TGTGCCAGCAGCCAAGAGAAAATGGGAAGAAGGCCCTATGGCTACACCTTC. It codes for CASSQEKMGRRPYGYTF.

The V call is TRBV9, the J call TRBJ1-2; the D is unclear. Deletions cut 4 bases from V and 6 bases from J, with 10 bases between. CDR3 length: 12 residues. The germline gives CDR1 SGDLS, CDR2 YYNGEE. The DNA for the CDR3 is TGTGCCAGCAGCTCCCCTCAGGATGGCTACACCTTC. It codes for CASSSPQDGYTF.

This clonotype came up a few times. The J gene is TRBJ2-5, the V gene TRBV10-3; D gene ambiguous. CDR3 length: 14 residues. Germline V gene lookup returns CDR1 ENHRY and CDR2 SYGVKD. Trimming took off 9 bases at V and 1 base at J, with 15 bases between the two ends. CDR3 in amino acids: CAIAPRDFQETQYF. The CDR3 DNA is TGTGCCATAGCCCCGAGAGATTTCCAAGAGACCCAGTACTTC.

This clonotype was counted at least ten times. This chain uses TRBV6-5 with TRBJ2-3, with 9 bases matching TRBD2. The CDR3 is 15 residues long. Trimming removed 4 bases from V and 3 bases from J; junction bases left unmatched: 5. Germline V gives CDR1 MNHEY, CDR2 SVGAGI. DNA of the CDR3: TGTGCCAGCAGTTCGCTAGCGGGGCGGACAGATACGCAGTATTTT. Amino acid sequence: CASSSLAGRTDTQYF.

This clonotype was seen a few times. This chain uses TRBV5-1 with TRBJ2-7; tentatively, D is TRBD2 (6 bases). The CDR3 runs 16 residues. CDR1 and CDR2 (germline): SGHRS, YFSETQ. The V gene lost 0 bases and the J gene lost 1 base, with 14 bases spanning the gap. CDR3 DNA sequence: TGCGCCAGCAGCTTGGCCCCCGGGGGACCTTCCTACGAGCAGTACTTC. Translated, it gives CASSLAPGGPSYEQYF.

This clonotype was seen more than once but under ten times. This chain joins TRBV12-3 or TRBV12-4 and TRBJ2-1; no firm D call. The CDR3 totals 12 residues. The ends were cut back, 9 bases at V and 5 bases at J, with 11 bases in the middle. This chain's CDR3 is CASDGGNNEQFF. The CDR3 coding sequence is TGTGCCAGTGACGGTGGAAACAATGAGCAGTTCTTC.

This chain links TRBV4-2 with TRBJ2-4, with TRBD2 matching 13 bases. The DNA end favors TRBJ2-7, so the J call may be wrong. This CDR3 contains 15 residues. Germline loops: CDR1 LGHNA, CDR2 YNFKEQ. The CDR3 sequence is CASSDWTSGGYEQYF. For the CDR3, the DNA is TGTGCCAGCAGCGATTGGACTAGCGGGGGTTACGAGCAGTACTTC.

The genes are TRBV30 and TRBJ2-6; D unresolved. CDR3 size: 12 residues. CDR1 is GTSNPN, CDR2 SVGIG, per germline (reference sequence). V was pared by 4 bases and J by 0 bases, with 1 base between. In DNA, the CDR3 is TGTGCCTGGAACTCTGGGGCCAACGTCCTGACTTTC. This translates into CAWNSGANVLTF. The full variable domain, rest sourced from reference TRBV30 and TRBJ2-6, is SQTIHQWPATLVQPVGSPLSLECTVEGTSNPNLYWYRQAAGRGLQLLFYSVGIGQISSEVPQNLSASRPQDRQFILSSKKLLLSDSGFYLCAWNSGANVLTFGAGSRLTVL.

The rearrangement links TRBV5-1 to TRBJ2-1, with D possibly matching TRBD2 (6 bases). V was trimmed by 4 bases and J by 4 bases, leaving 18 bases between them. Germline loops: CDR1 SGHRS, CDR2 YFSETQ. The CDR3 spans 16 residues. In nucleotides, the CDR3 is TGCGCCAGCAGCCTGGCCGGACTACTCCCATACAATGAGCAGTTCTTC. Protein: CASSLAGLLPYNEQFF.

This chain uses TRBV7-2 with TRBJ2-7; no clear D. Germline V lookup: CDR1 SGHTA, CDR2 FQGNSA. V lost 10 bases, J lost 0 bases, and 16 bases lay in between. This CDR3 spans 14 amino acids. This CDR3 is CATLKARSSYEQYF. Written as DNA, the CDR3 is TGTGCCACCCTGAAGGCAAGAAGCTCCTACGAGCAGTACTTC.

As regards this clonotype: At one boundary the junction diverges from the germline segment, which might be a read error. V usage is TRBV29-1 and J usage is TRBJ1-2, with D unresolved. In germline, CDR1 is SQVTM, CDR2 ANQGSEA. This CDR3 comprises 13 residues. CDR3 bases: TGCAGCGTTGTTGACGGACGAAACTATGGCTGCACCTTC. Translating gives CSVVDGRNYGCTF.

This clonotype was detected only a few times. The V and J genes are TRBV4-2 and TRBJ1-2; D is unclear. Looked up from germline, CDR1 is LGHNA and CDR2 is YNFKEQ. Trimming pared 1 base from V and 8 bases from J, leaving 8 bases between. The CDR3 consists of 12 residues. CDR3: CASSQGSKGYTF. As DNA, the CDR3 is TGTGCCAGCAGCCAAGGATCTAAAGGCTACACCTTC.

There are a few counts of this clonotype. A read error may account for a junction end that differs from germline. CDR3 protein: CASSFPSREYGERGYTF. The CDR3 nucleotides are TGCGCCAGCAGTTTTCCCTCCCGGGAGTATGGAGAGAGGGGCTACACCTTC. V is TRBV12-3 or TRBV12-4 and J is TRBJ1-2, with D hard to call. The CDR3 has 17 residues.

This clonotype was seen a handful of times. Relative to the germline gene, one junction end is altered; a read error may explain this. The chain couples TRBV6-6 to TRBJ2-5; D might be TRBD2 (7 bases). The CDR3 extends over 16 amino acids. Germline loops: CDR1 MNHNY, CDR2 SVGAGI (reference sequence). The CDR3 region has the DNA TGTGCCACCCAGGGGAAGCGGGGTGAAGCCCAAGAGGCCCAGTACTTC. This sequence encodes CATQGKRGEAQEAQYF.

This chain uses TRBV4-2 with TRBJ1-2, with D perhaps TRBD1 (5 bases). The V end was cut by 1 base, the J end by 6 bases, with 9 bases between. From germline, CDR1 is LGHNA and CDR2 YNFKEQ. This CDR3 has 13 residues. CDR3 protein: CASSQVGVDGYTF. The DNA of the CDR3 is TGTGCCAGCAGCCAAGTAGGGGTGGATGGCTACACCTTC.

This chain connects TRBV10-3 to TRBJ2-5, with D perhaps assigned TRBD1 or TRBD2 (5 bases each). The CDR3 is 12 amino acids. Germline-derived CDR1 and CDR2 are ENHRY and SYGVKD. CDR3 amino acids: CAGAAPGETQYF. Here the CDR3 DNA reads TGTGCAGGGGCCGCCCCGGGGGAGACCCAGTACTTC.

This chain uses TRBV10-3 with TRBJ2-4, with D maybe TRBD1 (5 bases). Trimming took off 6 bases at V and 13 bases at J, with 19 bases between the two ends. This CDR3 has 13 amino acids. Germline assignment: CDR1 ENHRY and CDR2 SYGVKD. For the CDR3, the DNA is TGTGCCATCAGGGCCAGGGAAAACAATGAGCAGTACTTC. Residues: CAIRARENNEQYF.

The sample holds a few counts of this clonotype. The rearrangement links TRBV12-3 or TRBV12-4 to TRBJ1-1, with D perhaps TRBD1 (6 bases). The CDR3 has 13 amino acids. The V and J ends lost 6 bases and 3 bases respectively, with 11 bases between them. The CDR3 protein is CASSRNRDTEAFF. In DNA form, the CDR3 reads TGTGCCAGCAGCCGTAACAGGGACACTGAAGCTTTCTTT.

The genes are TRBV10-3 and TRBJ1-6; D gene unclear. Germline V CDR1 and CDR2: ENHRY, SYGVKD. The germline V and J ends were trimmed by 0 bases and 7 bases, with 13 bases remaining between them. CDR3 size: 16 residues. CDR3 protein: CAISESTWAENSPLHF. Here the CDR3 DNA reads TGTGCCATCAGTGAGTCGACATGGGCAGAAAATTCACCCCTCCACTTT.

The CDR3 coding sequence is TGTGCCTGGAGCCTCAGTCGTGGCAGGGGACCAGATACGCAGTATTTT. This gives the protein CAWSLSRGRGPDTQYF. The chain links TRBV30 to TRBJ2-3; D perhaps matches TRBD1 (6 bases). V lost 3 bases and J 4 bases, leaving 20 bases between the germline ends. Germline V gene lookup returns CDR1 GTSNPN and CDR2 SVGIG (reference sequence). The CDR3 is 16 residues long.

Only a few counts were recorded for this clonotype. This rearrangement joins TRBV6-5 to TRBJ2-1; D uncertain. The CDR3 runs to 11 residues. V was cut by 4 bases and J by 10 bases, with 8 bases left in between. CDR1 and CDR2 from the germline V gene are MNHEY and SVGAGI. For the CDR3, the DNA is TGTGCCAGCAGTTCAGTTTACGAGCAGTTCTTC. Protein: CASSSVYEQFF.

This clonotype was counted a few times. The V and J genes are TRBV29-1 and TRBJ2-5; 9 bases line up with TRBD2. Germline V gene data show CDR1 as SQVTM and CDR2 as ANQGSEA. This CDR3 comprises 15 residues. The ends lost 4 bases at V and 2 bases at J; junction bases unmatched: 8. The CDR3 is CSVGAAGGWQETQYF. DNA of the CDR3: TGCAGCGTTGGGGCAGCGGGGGGTTGGCAAGAGACCCAGTACTTC.